These T cell receptor beta chains were read from a single sample in a study of memory CD4+ T cells and cytomegalovirus serostatus. Sequencing was performed with immunoSEQ multiplex PCR; in TCRdb, only in-frame clones are kept and a portion is missing. The sample includes tens of thousands of clones, approximately 74% seen only once; the top ten take 0.9% to 1.5%. The source material was memory CD4+ T cells from blood. These receptors came from an adult in good health and CMV-seropositive. Both conserved end residues are part of each CDR3. D genes are given only for firm matches. The size of a clone is reported for some rows only, either as once, few or many, or as a class for expanded clones.

TRBJ1-2 TRBD1 TRBV6-4 few TGTGCCAGCAGTGTGTCCCAGGGGGCGACTGGCTACACCTTC CASSVSQGATGYTF
TRBJ2-2 TRBD1 TRBV6-8 NA TGTGCCAGCAGTGCGACAGGGGGCGAGGACACCGGGGAGCTGTTTTTT CASSATGGEDTGELFF
TRBJ1-5 NA TRBV6-1 NA TGTGCCAGTTCGATCGACAGAAGCAATCAGCCCCAGCATTTT CASSIDRSNQPQHF
TRBJ2-7 TRBD1 TRBV4-3 NA TGCGCCAGCAGCCAAGAATGGGACAGTACTTACGAGCAGTACTTC CASSQEWDSTYEQYF
TRBJ1-4 TRBD1 TRBV4-2 NA TGTGCCAGCAGCCAGGCAGGACAGGGGACTGAAAAACTGTTTTTT CASSQAGQGTEKLFF
TRBJ1-1 NA TRBV29-1 NA TGCAGCGTTGAAGATAACAGGGAGACTGAAGCTTTCTTT CSVEDNRETEAFF
TRBJ2-2 NA TRBV18 medium-sized TGTGCCAGCTCACGGGACAATGTGAACACCGGGGAGCTGTTTTTT CASSRDNVNTGELFF
TRBJ2-2 NA TRBV28 NA TGTGCCAGCAGTTTGCCCCCCCAACGCGGCGGGGAGCTGTTTTTT CASSLPPQRGGELFF
TRBJ2-6 NA TRBV7-2 NA TGTGCCAGCAGCTTCGGGGGGCCAGGTGCTTTC CASSFGGPGAF
TRBJ2-3 TRBD1 TRBV7-2 NA TGTGCCAGCAGTTACTCCGGGACAGATGCCACAGATACGCAGTATTTT CASSYSGTDATDTQYF
TRBJ1-2 NA TRBV10-3 NA TGTGCCAGCAAGGGTGCGTCTAACTATGGCTACACCTTC CASKGASNYGYTF
TRBJ1-1 NA TRBV5-1 NA TGCGCCAGCAGCCAACGTTCGGTCTACACTGAAGCTTTCTTT CASSQRSVYTEAFF
TRBJ1-4 NA TRBV7-2 NA TGTGCCAGCAGCTTAGAGAGGTCTGAAAAACTGTTTTTT CASSLERSEKLFF
TRBJ1-2 NA TRBV6-1 NA TGTGCCAGCACCCACGGAGGCGGAAACTATGGCTACACCTTC CASTHGGGNYGYTF
TRBJ1-2 NA TRBV19 NA TGTGCCAGTAGCGCCGAAGGTGGGGTCTATGGCTACACCTTC CASSAEGGVYGYTF
TRBJ2-7 NA TRBV5-4 NA TGTGCCAGCAGCTCGTCAGGGGGGGAGATCGCCTACGAGCAGTACTTC CASSSSGGEIAYEQYF
TRBJ1-3 NA TRBV10-1 once TGCGCCAGCCCCCAAGGACCACACTCTGGAAACACCATATATTTT CASPQGPHSGNTIYF
TRBJ2-7 TRBD2 TRBV2 NA TGTGCCAGCAGTGTGGGGGGAGGGGAGCAGTACTTC CASSVGGGEQYF
TRBJ2-7 TRBD2 TRBV13 NA TGTGCCAGCAGCCGTGTCGCGGGGGGGACATTATACGAGCAGTACTTC CASSRVAGGTLYEQYF
TRBJ2-7 TRBD1 TRBV11-2 once TGTGCCAGCAGCCCCGTAGCCCGACAGGGGGTCTACGAGCAGTACTTC CASSPVARQGVYEQYF